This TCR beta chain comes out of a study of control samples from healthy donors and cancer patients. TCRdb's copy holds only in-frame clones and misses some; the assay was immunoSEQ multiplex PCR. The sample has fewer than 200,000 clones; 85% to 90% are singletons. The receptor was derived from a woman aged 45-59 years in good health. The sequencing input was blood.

CDR3 DNA sequence: TGTGCCAGCAGCAAACCGGGACGGCCCAACAATGAGCAGTTCTTC. Its protein product is CASSKPGRPNNEQFF. The chain joins TRBV7-9 to TRBJ2-1; either TRBD1 or TRBD2 may fit D (5 bases each). CDR1 and CDR2 (germline): SEHNR, FQNEAQ (reference sequence). Trimming shortened V by 5 bases and J by 5 bases, and 16 bases separated the two germline ends. This CDR3 region has 15 residues.